The 16 T cell receptor beta chains below were found in one sample sequenced in a study of blood T cell repertoires in COVID-19. Clones were read by immunoSEQ multiplex PCR, and TCRdb kept only the in-frame ones, dropping some. Here the sample spans some 390,000 clones, 80% to 90% being singletons. The sample was PBMCs or T cells enriched from blood (not recorded which). Receptor source: a man younger than 40 who had recovered from COVID-19.

This clone was found a few times. The chain has TRBV7-3 and TRBJ1-2, with 10 bases matching TRBD1. The CDR3 has 15 residues. V lost 3 bases and J lost 8; bases outside the gene matches: 9. Germline V lookup: CDR1 SGHTA, CDR2 FQGTGA. The CDR3 reads CASSLHPGTGVGYTF. The DNA of the CDR3 is TGTGCCAGCAGCTTGCATCCCGGGACAGGGGTAGGCTACACCTTC.

This clone has more than one count but fewer than ten. The rearrangement joins TRBV7-9 to TRBJ2-1, with TRBD2 matching over 10 bases. Germline V lookup: CDR1 SEHNR, CDR2 FQNEAQ (reference sequence). V gave up 4 bases and J gave up 8 bases; unmatched junction bases: 11. CDR3 length: 16 amino acids. CDR3 DNA sequence: TGTGCCAGCAGCTCCCCACTAGCGGGAAACTTCTATGAGCAGTTCTTC. It specifies CASSSPLAGNFYEQFF.

The chain couples TRBV28 to TRBJ2-7; possible D gene TRBD1, 5 bases. The germline CDR1 and CDR2 sequences are MDHEN and SYDVKM. The V gene lost 8 bases and the J gene lost 4 bases, with 18 bases spanning the gap. CDR3 length: 14 amino acids. Here the CDR3 reads CASGAWGLGYEQYF. CDR3 DNA sequence: TGTGCCAGCGGGGCCTGGGGCCTCGGATACGAGCAGTACTTC.

V is TRBV3-1 (or the pseudogene TRBV3-2) and J is TRBJ2-1, with D perhaps TRBD2 (6 bases). The CDR3 contains 15 residues. The V gene's germline CDR1 is LGHDT and CDR2 YNNKEL (reference sequence). V was cut by 0 bases and J by 9 bases, with 15 bases left in between. DNA for the CDR3: TGTGCCAGCAGCCAAGATATCCTCGGGGGACGTGAGCAGTTCTTC. As protein: CASSQDILGGREQFF.

The chain employs TRBV28 and TRBJ2-5, with D maybe TRBD2 (6 bases). Germline CDR1 MDHEN, CDR2 SYDVKM. The germline V and J ends were trimmed by 5 bases and 3 bases, with 19 bases remaining between them. CDR3 length equals 16 residues. The DNA for the CDR3 is TGTGCCAGCAGTAGAAACTTAGCGGAGATAAAAGAGACCCAGTACTTC. This gives the protein CASSRNLAEIKETQYF.

The chain couples TRBV27 to TRBJ1-1, with TRBD1 matching over 8 bases. The CDR3 runs to 15 residues. The germline V gene encodes CDR1 MNHEY and CDR2 SMNVEV (reference sequence). Trimming cost V 5 bases and J 1 base; bases outside gene matches: 6. The CDR3 DNA follows: TGTGCCAGCAGTGCGTACGACAGGGGGAACACTGAAGCTTTCTTT. This encodes CASSAYDRGNTEAFF.

CDR3 amino acids: CASSAPGTGSSYEQYF. The CDR3 nucleotides are TGTGCCAGCAGTGCCCCCGGGACAGGGAGCTCCTACGAGCAGTACTTC. V is TRBV27 and J is TRBJ2-7, with 9 bases fitting TRBD1. The CDR3 contains 16 residues. Germline V gene data show CDR1 as MNHEY and CDR2 as SMNVEV (reference sequence). The junction had 8 bases not matched to a gene; V was cut back by 5 bases and J by 0 bases.

This chain joins TRBV27 and TRBJ1-2; TRBD1 matches at 9 bases. Germline CDR1 MNHEY, CDR2 SMNVEV (reference sequence). After removal of 6 bases from V and 4 bases from J, the junction contained 12 bases not matched to a gene. The CDR3 length is 16 residues. Here the CDR3 DNA reads TGTGCCAGCAGCTTAAGCATACAGGGGGCGCTCTATGGCTACACCTTC. It encodes CASSLSIQGALYGYTF.

The chain uses TRBV5-1 and TRBJ2-5; D is unclear. CDR3 size: 16 residues. Germline loops: CDR1 SGHRS, CDR2 YFSETQ. Trimming took 0 bases from V and 2 from J, leaving 14 bases between them. The CDR3 here is CASSLGAYGTQETQYF. DNA for the CDR3: TGCGCCAGCAGCTTGGGGGCCTATGGTACACAAGAGACCCAGTACTTC.

This rearrangement joins TRBV5-1 to TRBJ2-1; 7 nucleotides align to TRBD2. The CDR3 is made up of 15 amino acids. Trimming removed 3 bases from V and 4 bases from J; junction bases left unmatched: 7. Germline loops: CDR1 SGHRS, CDR2 YFSETQ. The DNA for the CDR3 is TGCGCCAGCAGCTCCCCACAGCGGGGTTACAATGAGCAGTTCTTC. It specifies CASSSPQRGYNEQFF. Combining the CDR3 with reference TRBV5-1 and TRBJ2-1 gives the whole variable domain KAGVTQTPRYLIKTRGQQVTLSCSPISGHRSVSWYQQTPGQGLQFLFEYFSETQRNKGNFPGRFSGRQFSNSRSEMNVSTLELGDSALYLCASSSPQRGYNEQFFGPGTRLTVL.

The chain couples TRBV5-4 to TRBJ2-3; 11 bases align to TRBD2. The CDR3 has 15 residues. J gave up 3 bases and V 7 bases, and 7 bases lay outside the gene matches. Germline V CDR1 and CDR2: SGHNT, YYREEE (reference sequence). The CDR3 loop is CASHGSGRVTDTQYF. The CDR3 DNA reads TGTGCCAGCCATGGTAGCGGGAGGGTAACAGATACGCAGTATTTT.

V is TRBV24-1 and J is TRBJ2-1, with 9 positions matching TRBD2. The CDR3 is 15 amino acids. V gave up 5 bases and J gave up 5 bases; unmatched junction bases: 6. From germline, CDR1 is KGHDR and CDR2 SFDVKD. CDR3 in amino acids: CATSGPTSGDNEQFF. CDR3 nucleotides: TGTGCCACCAGTGGCCCGACTAGCGGTGACAATGAGCAGTTCTTC.

This chain uses TRBV2 with TRBJ2-2, with a possible D match to TRBD1 (5 bases). Germline V gene sequence: CDR1 SNHLY, CDR2 FYNNEI. V gave up 9 bases and J gave up 0 bases, with 14 bases separating them. The CDR3 is made up of 15 amino acids. CDR3 DNA sequence: TGTGCCAGAGGACACTCTACAACGAACACCGGGGAGCTGTTTTTT. As protein: CARGHSTTNTGELFF.

The chain is built from TRBV3-1 (or the pseudogene TRBV3-2) and TRBJ1-5; D is unclear. The length of the CDR3 is 17 residues. Germline V gene sequence: CDR1 LGHDT, CDR2 YNNKEL (reference sequence). Trimming took off 0 bases at V and 1 base at J, with 13 bases between the two ends. The CDR3 coding sequence is TGTGCCAGCAGCCAAGAGCCTGGACTACCGAGCAATCAGCCCCAGCATTTT. Translating it yields CASSQEPGLPSNQPQHF.

V and J are TRBV9 and TRBJ1-4; the D is unclear. The CDR3 length is 14 residues. The germline V gene has CDR1 SGDLS and CDR2 YYNGEE. Trimming took off 0 bases at V and 5 bases at J, with 8 bases between the two ends. CDR3 in amino acids: CASSVARRNEKLFF. DNA of the CDR3: TGTGCCAGCAGCGTAGCACGGAGGAATGAAAAACTGTTTTTT.

The genes are TRBV13 and TRBJ2-7; 8 nucleotides match TRBD2. Germline V gives CDR1 PRHDT, CDR2 FYEKMQ (reference sequence). V was clipped by 3 bases and J by 5 bases; unmatched bases: 6. The CDR3 runs to 14 residues. In DNA form, the CDR3 reads TGTGCCAGCAGCTTCGGCCTAGCGGGTAACGAGCAGTACTTC. Residues: CASSFGLAGNEQYF.